This is a list of T cell receptor beta chains from one sample in a study of cytomegalovirus exposure and HLA in healthy donors. The repertoire was sequenced with immunoSEQ multiplex PCR; TCRdb's copy has only in-frame clones and lacks some. The table lists about 130,000 clones, roughly 89% of them singletons, with approximately 1.2% in the top ten. The specimen sequenced was PBMCs. The receptors originated from a woman under 30 in good health and CMV-seronegative. Each CDR3 is given with its conserved first and last residue. A D gene is named only where the DNA matches it firmly. Rows may omit the clone size; those that give it use once, few, many or a size class.

V gene: TRBV6-1
D gene: NA
clone size: NA
J gene: TRBJ2-2
CDR3 length: 13
CDR3 DNA: TGTGCCAGCAGTCCAGTGAACACCGGGGAGCTGTTTTTT
CDR3 protein: CASSPVNTGELFF

V gene: TRBV9
D gene: TRBD2
clone size: once
J gene: TRBJ2-5
CDR3 length: 15
CDR3 DNA: TGTGCCAGCAGTGAGAGCGGGAGCGGAGGGGAGACCCAGTACTTC
CDR3 protein: CASSESGSGGETQYF

V gene: TRBV5-1
D gene: TRBD2
clone size: NA
J gene: TRBJ2-1
CDR3 length: 15
CDR3 DNA: TGCGCCAGCAGCTCCGGGGGGGCACCCGCCAATGAGCAGTTCTTC
CDR3 protein: CASSSGGAPANEQFF

V gene: TRBV5-1
D gene: TRBD1
clone size: NA
J gene: TRBJ2-3
CDR3 length: 15
CDR3 DNA: TGCGCCAGCATGCGACAGGGGGCGCAAACAGATACGCAGTATTTT
CDR3 protein: CASMRQGAQTDTQYF

V gene: TRBV12-5
D gene: NA
clone size: once
J gene: TRBJ2-3
CDR3 length: 13
CDR3 DNA: TGTGCTAGTGGTTTGACCGCAGTAGATACGCAGTATTTT
CDR3 protein: CASGLTAVDTQYF

V gene: TRBV6-1
D gene: NA
clone size: NA
J gene: TRBJ1-5
CDR3 length: 14
CDR3 DNA: TGTGCCAGCACCCAGAAGGAGAGCAATCAGCCCCAGCATTTT
CDR3 protein: CASTQKESNQPQHF

V gene: TRBV9
D gene: NA
clone size: few
J gene: TRBJ1-2
CDR3 length: 11
CDR3 DNA: TGTGCCAGCCGAACAGGGAATGGCTACACCTTC
CDR3 protein: CASRTGNGYTF

V gene: TRBV4-1
D gene: NA
clone size: once
J gene: TRBJ1-5
CDR3 length: 14
CDR3 DNA: TGCGCCAGCAGCCCTAATTATAGCAATCAGCCCCAGCATTTT
CDR3 protein: CASSPNYSNQPQHF

V gene: TRBV5-1
D gene: NA
clone size: NA
J gene: TRBJ1-2
CDR3 length: 16
CDR3 DNA: TGCGCCAGCAGCTTGGCCCCGCCGCGGGGGAGCTATGGCTACACCTTC
CDR3 protein: CASSLAPPRGSYGYTF

V gene: TRBV27
D gene: NA
clone size: NA
J gene: TRBJ1-1
CDR3 length: 14
CDR3 DNA: TGTGCCAGCAGGCCATGGGGGGGGGCCACTGAAGCTTTCTTT
CDR3 protein: CASRPWGGATEAFF

V gene: TRBV5-1
D gene: TRBD1
clone size: NA
J gene: TRBJ2-6
CDR3 length: 18
CDR3 DNA: TGCGCCAGCAGCTTGGCCGGGACAGGGCGAGGTGGGGCCAACGTCCTGACTTTC
CDR3 protein: CASSLAGTGRGGANVLTF

V gene: TRBV5-1
D gene: NA
clone size: NA
J gene: TRBJ1-1
CDR3 length: 15
CDR3 DNA: TGCGCCAGCACCCCAAGGCCAACGGGGAACACTGAAGCTTTCTTT
CDR3 protein: CASTPRPTGNTEAFF

V gene: TRBV19
D gene: NA
clone size: NA
J gene: TRBJ1-4
CDR3 length: 15
CDR3 DNA: TGTGCCAGTAACCTAGGGGCAGAAACTAATGAAAAACTGTTTTTT
CDR3 protein: CASNLGAETNEKLFF